A single sample gave rise to the 8 T cell receptor beta chains below, sequenced in a study of shared clonotypes between healthy human individuals. Here immunoSEQ multiplex PCR was the method, and the copy in TCRdb shows in-frame clones only, minus some. The repertoire holds 2,500,000 or so clones, with roughly 92% as singletons. The sequenced material came from naive CD4+ T cells from PBMCs. Subset denoted: CD45RA+ positively selected. The receptors derive from a man aged 18 to 30 in good health. Some clones in this sample may be carry-over from other donors' samples.

The chain carries TRBV2 and TRBJ2-7; 8 nucleotides agree with TRBD1. Germline assignment: CDR1 SNHLY and CDR2 FYNNEI. The ends lost 4 bases at V and 1 base at J; junction bases unmatched: 3. This CDR3 spans 14 amino acids. The DNA for the CDR3 is TGTGCCAGCAGTGTAGGGACAGGATCCTACGAGCAGTACTTC. Amino acid sequence: CASSVGTGSYEQYF.

J is TRBJ1-5 and V is TRBV19, with D uncertain. V dropped 3 bases and J dropped 3 bases, with 21 bases sitting between them. The CDR3 contains 18 residues. Germline V lookup: CDR1 LNHDA, CDR2 SQIVND (reference sequence). CDR3 protein: CASSIRFGTGIHNQPQHF. The CDR3, as DNA: TGTGCCAGTAGTATCCGATTTGGAACGGGGATCCACAATCAGCCCCAGCATTTT.

The genes are TRBV19 and TRBJ1-5; 7 positions agree with TRBD1. Trimming removed 5 bases from V and 9 bases from J; junction bases left unmatched: 16. The CDR3 length is 16 residues. Per germline, CDR1 LNHDA and CDR2 SQIVND (reference sequence). The CDR3 spells CASSARNRGGSGPQHF. CDR3 coding DNA: TGTGCCAGTAGTGCGCGCAACAGGGGAGGTAGTGGGCCCCAGCATTTT.

This sequence joins TRBV19 and TRBJ1-5; the D is unclear. CDR1 is LNHDA, CDR2 SQIVND, per germline (reference sequence). Trimming stripped 6 bases from V and 3 bases from J, with 12 bases between. The CDR3 spans 14 residues. DNA of the CDR3: TGTGCCAGTAGAACCCCAGGTCCCAATCAGCCCCAGCATTTT. This encodes CASRTPGPNQPQHF.

Here the CDR3 reads CASSLPGPTGRETQYF. Written as DNA, the CDR3 is TGTGCCAGCAGTTTACCCGGGCCAACAGGGCGAGAGACCCAGTACTTC. The rearrangement joins TRBV28 to TRBJ2-5, with D possibly being TRBD1 (6 bases). The V gene lost 2 bases and the J gene lost 4 bases, with 17 bases spanning the gap. CDR3 length: 16 amino acids. Germline CDR1 reads MDHEN; CDR2 reads SYDVKM.

CDR3 DNA sequence: TGCGCCAGCAGCCAAGGCTCCGTATTTTCTAACTATGGCTACACCTTC. Residues: CASSQGSVFSNYGYTF. The rearrangement joins TRBV4-1 to TRBJ1-2; no definite D call. The CDR3 has 16 amino acids. The germline V and J ends were trimmed by 1 base and 0 bases, with 12 bases remaining between them. Germline CDR1 reads MGHRA; CDR2 reads YSYEKL.

The V gene is TRBV9, the J gene TRBJ2-2; 10 nucleotides line up with TRBD1. The length of the CDR3 is 17 residues. Per the germline V gene, CDR1 is SGDLS and CDR2 is YYNGEE. Losses at the gene ends were 3 bases for V and 3 bases for J; bases not matched to a gene: 8. The CDR3 sequence: CASSEPRQGAHTGELFF. CDR3 nucleotides: TGTGCCAGCAGCGAGCCCCGACAGGGGGCTCACACCGGGGAGCTGTTTTTT.

The rearrangement links TRBV6-5 to TRBJ2-2, with TRBD1 identical over 8 bases. V shed 5 bases and J 5 bases; nucleotides not matched to a gene: 4. Germline V gene sequence: CDR1 MNHEY, CDR2 SVGAGI. This CDR3 comprises 14 residues. The DNA of the CDR3 is TGTGCCAGCAGTCTTACAGGGGGGACCGGGGAGCTGTTTTTT. Protein: CASSLTGGTGELFF.